In its sample, the clone carrying this T cell receptor (beta chain) was seen many times. Antigen: not known. Time point denoted: newly diagnosed GD, antithyroid drugs for less than 3 months. Isolated PBMC RNA provided the starting material for the TCR library. Through Arm-PCR of CDR3 regions and iRepertoire HTBI primers, TCR beta libraries were built. Using its own MiXCR run on the multiplex PCR reads, TCRdb lists one record per CDR3 protein. The sample consists of about 200,000 distinct CDR3 sequences, roughly 19% of them appearing once. Trimming left V 2 bases short and J 8 bases short, with 10 bases between. There are 13 residues in the CDR3. The germline V gene encodes CDR1 SNHLY and CDR2 FYNNEI. This record comes from a study of regulatory T cells in long-lasting Graves disease. General observations from the study: When disease was persistent, TRBV28, TRBJ1-2 and TRBJ2-5 were the favored segments.

The data were also submitted as part of a second study, on T cells in Graves' hyperthyroidism and ophthalmopathy. That study reports: In making diagnoses, clinical symptoms, serum thyroxine and TRAb, thyroid ultrasound and orbital computed tomography were all used.

J is TRBJ2-1 and V is TRBV2; D is undetermined. This clonotype was obtained from a woman aged 25 to 39 with Graves disease. Sequencing was performed on peripheral blood mononuclear cells (PBMCs), taken at new diagnosis, from a patient treated with antithyroid drugs. The CDR3 here is CASSELVNDEQFF. CDR3 sequence (DNA): TGTGCCAGCAGTGAACTGGTGAACGATGAGCAGTTCTTC.